The 14 T cell receptor beta chains presented below share a single source sample, sequenced in a study of early T cells in non-severe SARS-CoV-2 infection (dated by TCRdb to the early 2020s). Library preparation was by 5' RACE. The data were produced on a NextSeq 500. Using fastp at Q25 and MiXCR, TCRdb reprocessed the public reads and kept productive beta chains. Rows are unified per CDR3 protein, each entry keeping the most common DNA and genes. The sample table holds tens of thousands of distinct CDR3 sequences, of which more than 9% were seen once. 3.5% to 5% of the sample is in the top ten clones. The sequenced sample was whole blood. These TCRs come from an adult who was a healthcare worker with PCR-confirmed SARS-CoV-2 infection or an uninfected control (not recorded which).

In its sample, this clonotype was seen a few times. The rearrangement uses TRBV5-5 and TRBJ1-3; D may be TRBD1 (6 bases). The CDR3 contains 15 residues. V lost 6 bases and J lost 0, with 13 bases in between. From germline, CDR1 is SGHKS and CDR2 YYEKEE (reference sequence). For the CDR3, the DNA is TGTGCCAGCATCCCGACAGGAGACTCTGGAAACACCATATATTTT. Its protein product is CASIPTGDSGNTIYF.

The chain combines TRBV7-8 with TRBJ2-1; D gene uncertain. In germline, CDR1 is SGHVS, CDR2 FQNEAQ. CDR3 length equals 14 residues. Trimming left V 10 bases short and J 8 bases short, with 21 bases between. CDR3 loop: CAISPGPERYEQFF. DNA for the CDR3: TGTGCCATCTCCCCCGGACCAGAACGGTATGAGCAGTTCTTC.

The rearrangement uses TRBV20-1 and TRBJ1-2; no definite D call. The CDR3 is made up of 12 amino acids. Germline CDR1 DFQATT, CDR2 SNEGSKA (reference sequence). V was cut by 4 bases and J by 5 bases, with 11 bases left in between. In DNA form, the CDR3 reads TGCAGTGCTACAGTGAGCGGTTATGGCTACACCTTC. Amino acids: CSATVSGYGYTF.

The CDR3 spells CASSSDRTETQYF. As DNA, the CDR3 is TGTGCCAGCTCAAGCGACAGGACAGAGACCCAGTACTTC. The chain uses TRBV18 and TRBJ2-5; TRBD1 is a possible D gene (6 bases). Trimming stripped 5 bases from V and 4 bases from J, with 11 bases between. Germline V lookup: CDR1 KGHSH, CDR2 LQKENI. The CDR3 has 13 amino acids. Combining the CDR3 with reference TRBV18 and TRBJ2-5 gives the whole variable domain NAGVMQNPRHLVRRRGQEARLRCSPMKGHSHVYWYRQLPEEGLKFMVYLQKENIIDESGMPKERFSAEFPKEGPSILRIQQVVRGDSAAYFCASSSDRTETQYFGPGTRLLVL.

The chain links TRBV19 to TRBJ2-7, with TRBD1 as a possible D gene (6 bases). From germline, CDR1 is LNHDA and CDR2 SQIVND (reference sequence). V was pared by 6 bases and J by 3 bases, with 15 bases between. The CDR3 extends over 14 amino acids. Here the CDR3 DNA reads TGTGCCAGTAGGCCCGCAGGGGTATACTACGAGCAGTACTTC. It yields the protein CASRPAGVYYEQYF.

This clonotype was recorded at least ten times. The chain combines TRBV5-1 with TRBJ2-2; the D gene is possibly TRBD1 (5 bases). Trimming pared 5 bases from V and 4 bases from J, leaving 12 bases between. The CDR3 is made up of 14 amino acids. The V gene's germline CDR1 is SGHRS and CDR2 YFSETQ. This CDR3 is CASRLDKVTGELFF. In DNA form, the CDR3 reads TGCGCCAGCAGGCTGGACAAGGTCACCGGGGAGCTGTTTTTT.

This clonotype was counted many times. V and J are TRBV5-1 and TRBJ2-1, with 9 positions matching TRBD2. Germline CDR1 is SGHRS and CDR2 is YFSETQ. The V gene end was trimmed by 1 base and the J gene end by 0 bases; junction bases not matched to a gene: 5. This CDR3 has 17 amino acids. The CDR3 is CASSLRTSADSYNEQFF. The CDR3, as DNA: TGCGCCAGCAGCTTGCGGACTAGCGCCGACTCCTACAATGAGCAGTTCTTC.

J is TRBJ2-3 and V is TRBV9; perhaps D is TRBD1 or TRBD2 (6 bases each). Germline assignment: CDR1 SGDLS and CDR2 YYNGEE. CDR3 length: 15 amino acids. Trimming took 4 bases from V and 6 from J, leaving 18 bases between them. CDR3 sequence (DNA): TGTGCCAGCAGCAGGGGGACTCCTGGCTTGGATACGCAGTATTTT. Translated: CASSRGTPGLDTQYF.

This clonotype was seen repeatedly, ten times or more. The chain carries TRBV7-2 and TRBJ2-1; 8 bases match TRBD2. Trimming at V came to 5 bases and at J to 6 bases, leaving 12 bases not matched to a gene. Germline values: CDR1 SGHTA, CDR2 FQGNSA. This CDR3 is 16 amino acids long. The CDR3 nucleotides are TGTGCCAGCAGCCATCCGGGACTAGAGAATCCCAATGAGCAGTTCTTC. This sequence encodes CASSHPGLENPNEQFF.

This clonotype came up a few times. V and J are TRBV28 and TRBJ2-7; D possibly matches TRBD1 or TRBD2 (5 bases each). Germline CDR1 MDHEN, CDR2 SYDVKM. CDR3 size: 13 residues. The V gene lost 8 bases and the J gene lost 0 bases, with 11 bases spanning the gap. The CDR3 spells CASRDLRSYEQYF. DNA for the CDR3: TGTGCCAGCCGGGACCTGCGCTCCTACGAGCAGTACTTC.

The table lists this clonotype with a few counts. The gene calls are TRBV6-5 and TRBJ2-1; D remains unclear. The CDR3 totals 15 residues. V lost 6 bases and J 5 bases, leaving 17 bases between the germline ends. CDR1 is MNHEY, CDR2 SVGAGI, per germline. The chain's CDR3 is CASRRRDLGNNEQFF. CDR3 DNA: TGTGCCAGCAGGCGCCGAGATTTGGGGAACAATGAGCAGTTCTTC.

The chain employs TRBV6-6 and TRBJ2-7; 9 bases fit TRBD2. The CDR3 length is 15 residues. The J segment lost 2 bases and the V segment lost 2 bases, leaving 4 bases of the junction unmatched. CDR1 is MNHNY and CDR2 is SVGAGI in the germline V gene (reference sequence). The CDR3 is CASSYTAGGPYEQYF. The CDR3, as DNA: TGTGCCAGCAGTTACACCGCGGGAGGGCCCTACGAGCAGTACTTC.

This clonotype was found many times. The chain combines TRBV7-9 with TRBJ2-1; 7 bases fit TRBD2. This CDR3 comprises 12 residues. The ends lost 5 bases at V and 10 bases at J; junction bases unmatched: 5. CDR1 is SEHNR and CDR2 is FQNEAQ in the germline V gene (reference sequence). The CDR3 region has the DNA TGTGCCAGCAGCATGGGACTATACGAGCAGTTCTTC. Translating gives CASSMGLYEQFF. The full variable domain, completed using reference TRBV7-9 and TRBJ2-1, is DTGVSQNPRHKITKRGQNVTFRCDPISEHNRLYWYRQTLGQGPEFLTYFQNEAQLEKSRLLSDRFSAERPKGSFSTLEIQRTEQGDSAMYLCASSMGLYEQFFGPGTRLTVL.

This clonotype came up many times. This rearrangement joins TRBV30 to TRBJ2-7; weak D call: TRBD2 (6 bases). Germline V CDR1 and CDR2: GTSNPN, SVGIG (reference sequence). V shed 2 bases and J shed 5 bases, with 19 bases lying between them. This CDR3 comprises 15 residues. The CDR3 DNA reads TGTGCCTGGAGTAAGACTAGTCGGGAGCAGCACGAGCAGTACTTC. Protein: CAWSKTSREQHEQYF.